Shown below are 27 T cell receptor beta chains from a single sample sequenced in a study of regulatory T cells in long-lasting Graves disease. This sample's time point: newly diagnosed GD, antithyroid drugs for less than 3 months. From RNA extracted from PBMCs, the TCR library was made. Combining iRepertoire HTBI primers with Arm-PCR of CDR3 regions, the authors built TCR beta libraries. TCRdb re-derived calls from the multiplex PCR reads in MiXCR, one entry per CDR3 protein. The sample contains under 700,000 distinct CDR3 sequences, approximately 16% of which appear only once. The same sample was also studied in work on T cells in Graves' hyperthyroidism and ophthalmopathy.

This sample comprised peripheral blood mononuclear cells (PBMCs), obtained at new diagnosis, from a patient treated with antithyroid drugs. Receptor source: a middle-aged woman with Graves disease.

The CDR3 loop is CASSVDTGNTGELFF. CDR3 DNA sequence: TGTGCCAGTAGCGTAGATACAGGGAACACCGGGGAGCTGTTTTTT. The chain combines TRBV19 with TRBJ2-2, with a possible D match to TRBD1 (5 bases). Germline V gives CDR1 LNHDA, CDR2 SQIVND (reference sequence). The CDR3 sequence is 15 residues long. Trimming took off 6 bases at V and 1 base at J, with 12 bases between the two ends.

Remarks on this clonotype: At one end, the junction sequence differs from germline, possibly due to a read error. CDR3: CASGGKGTGAFF. The CDR3, as DNA: TGTGCCAGTGGGGGGAAGGGGACTGGAGCTTTCTTT. The chain joins TRBV28 to TRBJ1-1; perhaps TRBD1 as D (5 bases). This CDR3 contains 12 residues. The germline V gene encodes CDR1 MDHEN and CDR2 SYDVKM.

This clonotype was counted many times. The chain links TRBV27 to TRBJ2-3; TRBD2 aligns across 7 bases. With 2 bases clipped from V and 3 bases from J, the junction kept 8 bases outside the gene matches. Germline V gene sequence: CDR1 MNHEY, CDR2 SMNVEV (reference sequence). The length of the CDR3 is 16 residues. CDR3 nucleotide sequence: TGTGCCAGCAGTTTAACGGCGGGGGTGAGGACAGATACGCAGTATTTT. It codes for CASSLTAGVRTDTQYF.

This clonotype has a count of ten or more. The J gene is TRBJ2-7, the V gene TRBV7-9, with D possibly being TRBD2 (5 bases). V was pared by 4 bases and J by 3 bases, with 16 bases between. CDR1 SEHNR and CDR2 FQNEAQ come from the germline V gene (reference sequence). This CDR3 is built from 15 residues. CDR3 loop: CASSSQVEVIYEQYF. In DNA, the CDR3 is TGTGCCAGCAGCTCCCAAGTGGAGGTGATCTACGAGCAGTACTTC.

Remarks on this clonotype: A much larger clone is a single base away; this may be a read error. The chain joins TRBV6-5 to TRBJ1-4, with 7 bases fitting TRBD1. This CDR3 contains 14 residues. Germline values: CDR1 MNHEY, CDR2 SVGAGI. The CDR3 sequence is CASGYRQGDEKLFF. The CDR3 bases are TGTGCCAGCGGTTATCGACAGGGTGATGAAAAACTGTTTTTT.

The chain has TRBV29-1 and TRBJ1-2, with unresolved D. Trimming stripped 7 bases from V and 2 bases from J, with 8 bases between. The V gene's germline CDR1 is SQVTM and CDR2 ANQGSEA. The CDR3 extends over 11 amino acids. Written as DNA, the CDR3 is TGCAGCGACTACCGAAACTATGGCTACACCTTC. The encoded protein is CSDYRNYGYTF.

The rearrangement uses TRBV3-1 and TRBJ1-6, with D uncertain. The CDR3 runs 14 residues. V lost 4 bases and J 7 bases, leaving 11 bases between the germline ends. In germline, CDR1 is LGHDT, CDR2 YNNKEL (reference sequence). CDR3 sequence reads: CASSPDGGNSPLHF. CDR3 coding DNA: TGTGCCAGCAGCCCGGACGGCGGCAATTCACCCCTCCACTTT.

This clonotype showed up many times. The chain couples TRBV5-1 to TRBJ1-4; D not resolved. Germline V gene data show CDR1 as SGHRS and CDR2 as YFSETQ. The CDR3 spans 13 residues. V was trimmed by 4 bases and J by 4 bases, leaving 8 bases between them. CDR3 sequence reads: CASSSSLNEKLFF. CDR3 bases: TGCGCCAGCAGCAGCAGCCTTAATGAAAAACTGTTTTTT.

This clonotype was counted only a few times. The chain links TRBV11-1 to TRBJ2-7; D remains ambiguous. The CDR3 runs 14 residues. Per germline, CDR1 SGHAT and CDR2 FQDESV (reference sequence). Trimming took 3 bases from V and 2 from J, leaving 11 bases between them. This CDR3 is CASSFRGITYEQYF. CDR3 nucleotide sequence: TGTGCCAGCAGCTTCCGCGGTATAACCTACGAGCAGTACTTC.

In this sample, this clonotype turned up many times. The chain joins TRBV30 to TRBJ1-5; D gene uncertain. CDR3 length equals 15 residues. V lost 0 bases and J lost 2, with 11 bases in between. Germline V lookup: CDR1 GTSNPN, CDR2 SVGIG (reference sequence). The chain's CDR3 is CAWSVPTGGNQPQHF. CDR3 DNA: TGTGCCTGGAGTGTCCCTACCGGCGGCAATCAGCCCCAGCATTTT.

This clonotype was detected many times. The chain recombines TRBV7-3 with TRBJ2-3, with TRBD1 as a possible D gene (6 bases). The germline gives CDR1 SGHTA, CDR2 FQGTGA. V was cut by 2 bases and J by 1 base, with 10 bases left in between. This CDR3 contains 15 residues. The DNA of the CDR3 is TGTGCCAGCAGCTTACAAGGGGGAGGCACAGATACGCAGTATTTT. Protein: CASSLQGGGTDTQYF.

A remark on this clonotype: A clone one base away is much larger, so this may be a read error. Written as DNA, the CDR3 is TGTGCCAGCAGTCGCTCGGGGCCCCAGCATTTT. It specifies CASSRSGPQHF. The chain combines TRBV6-1 with TRBJ1-5, with D uncertain. The V gene lost 5 bases and the J gene lost 9 bases, with 8 bases spanning the gap. Germline V lookup: CDR1 MNHNS, CDR2 SASEGT. CDR3 length: 11 residues.

The J gene is TRBJ2-3, the V gene TRBV6-2 or TRBV6-3, with TRBD2 matching 10 bases. Germline CDR1 MNHEY, CDR2 SVGEGT. Unmatched junction bases numbered 11, after V lost 6 bases and J lost 8 bases. The CDR3 runs 15 residues. The CDR3 loop is CASSLRTSGLTTQYF. The DNA of the CDR3 is TGTGCCAGCAGCCTCCGGACTAGCGGTCTTACTACGCAGTATTTT.

This clonotype was detected many times. The chain employs TRBV12-3 or TRBV12-4 and TRBJ1-5; D unclear. The V end lost 8 bases, the J end lost 4 bases, and 21 bases lay between the germline ends. This CDR3 contains 16 residues. The CDR3 nucleotides read TGTGCCAGCCGAAATGGAGGGCAGGCCGCTAATCAGCCCCAGCATTTT. It yields the protein CASRNGGQAANQPQHF.

The V gene is TRBV9, the J gene TRBJ2-3; D may match TRBD1 or TRBD2 (5 bases each). The CDR3 spans 15 residues. The germline V gene has CDR1 SGDLS and CDR2 YYNGEE. V dropped 0 bases and J dropped 3 bases, with 11 bases sitting between them. The CDR3: CASSVGGTGTDTQYF. In DNA, the CDR3 is TGTGCCAGCAGCGTAGGAGGGACGGGAACAGATACGCAGTATTTT. The full variable domain, its missing parts supplied by reference TRBV9 and TRBJ2-3, is DSGVTQTPKHLITATGQRVTLRCSPRSGDLSVYWYQQSLDQGLQFLIQYYNGEERAKGNILERFSAQQFPDLHSELNLSSLELGDSALYFCASSVGGTGTDTQYFGPGTRLTVL.

The rearrangement links TRBV12-3 or TRBV12-4 to TRBJ2-1, with 8 bases that match TRBD2. The CDR3 extends over 13 amino acids. J lost 7 bases, V lost 8 bases, and 7 bases had no gene match. DNA of the CDR3: TGTGCCAGCGCGGGGGGCGAGAAAAATGAGCAGTTCTTC. This codes for CASAGGEKNEQFF.

This clonotype was seen a handful of times. V usage is TRBV6-1 and J usage is TRBJ2-2; D remains ambiguous. Trimming cost V 8 bases and J 2 bases, with 12 bases left between them. Germline CDR1 MNHNS, CDR2 SASEGT. The CDR3 totals 14 residues. CDR3 nucleotides: TGTGCCAGCGCCACGGACCATAACACCGGGGAGCTGTTTTTT. Protein product: CASATDHNTGELFF.

This clonotype was seen at least ten times. The chain recombines TRBV11-3 with TRBJ1-1; tentative D call: TRBD1 (5 bases). Germline lookup yields CDR1 SGHNT and CDR2 YENEEA. The CDR3 contains 14 residues. V was trimmed by 8 bases and J by 1 base, leaving 14 bases between them. CDR3 amino acids: CASQEGLRNTEAFF. The CDR3 DNA is TGTGCCAGCCAAGAGGGGTTGAGGAACACTGAAGCTTTCTTT.

This clonotype was counted only a few times. V and J are TRBV6-2 or TRBV6-3 and TRBJ1-2; 10 bases are a match to TRBD1. V shed 4 bases, J shed 8 bases, and the junction held 19 bases outside the gene matches. The CDR3 is 18 residues long. Per the germline V gene, CDR1 is MNHEY and CDR2 is SVGEGT. The CDR3 coding sequence is TGTGCCAGCAGTTTGGTTAGGACAGGGGGAAATATGAGGTCGGGCTACACCTTC. Amino acids: CASSLVRTGGNMRSGYTF.

This clonotype was found many times. This sequence joins TRBV11-1 and TRBJ2-1, with 7 nucleotides matching TRBD2. The CDR3 is made up of 15 amino acids. V trimming: 5 bases; J trimming: 8 bases; junction bases outside the gene matches: 12. The germline V gene encodes CDR1 SGHAT and CDR2 FQDESV (reference sequence). The CDR3 reads CASSPPGGWHHEQFF. CDR3 DNA: TGTGCCAGCAGCCCCCCGGGGGGTTGGCATCATGAGCAGTTCTTC.

The chain combines TRBV5-4 with TRBJ1-1; D possibly corresponds to TRBD1 (6 bases). The germline CDR1 and CDR2 sequences are SGHNT and YYREEE (reference sequence). V lost 2 bases to trimming and J lost 5 bases, with 13 bases between them. This CDR3 is 14 amino acids long. The CDR3 loop reads CASSFSGASTEAFF. The CDR3 DNA is TGTGCCAGCAGCTTTTCAGGGGCGAGTACTGAAGCTTTCTTT. The entire variable domain, with the rest obtained from reference TRBV5-4 and TRBJ1-1, is as follows: ETGVTQSPTHLIKTRGQQVTLRCSSQSGHNTVSWYQQALGQGPQFIFQYYREEENGRGNFPPRFSGLQFPNYSSELNVNALELDDSALYLCASSFSGASTEAFFGQGTRLTVV.

The chain is built from TRBV11-2 and TRBJ2-2; D is possibly TRBD2 (5 bases). V was shortened by 5 bases and J by 2 bases, with 12 bases between the two germline ends. The germline V gene encodes CDR1 SGHAT and CDR2 FQNNGV. CDR3 size: 15 residues. The CDR3 DNA is TGTGCCAGCAGCGGGCGGGTTTCAAACACCGGGGAGCTGTTTTTT. Residues: CASSGRVSNTGELFF.

The V gene is TRBV5-1, the J gene TRBJ2-3; possibly TRBD2 for D (6 bases). This CDR3 is built from 15 residues. Looked up from germline, CDR1 is SGHRS and CDR2 is YFSETQ. V lost 0 bases to trimming and J lost 2 bases, with 10 bases between them. CDR3 in amino acids: CASSLALANTDTQYF. CDR3 bases: TGCGCCAGCAGCTTGGCTCTAGCGAACACAGATACGCAGTATTTT. The full variable domain, with the rest looked up from reference TRBV5-1 and TRBJ2-3, is KAGVTQTPRYLIKTRGQQVTLSCSPISGHRSVSWYQQTPGQGLQFLFEYFSETQRNKGNFPGRFSGRQFSNSRSEMNVSTLELGDSALYLCASSLALANTDTQYFGPGTRLTVL.

Points on this clonotype: Possible read error: a much larger clone is one base away. V and J are TRBV7-6 and TRBJ2-7; D may match TRBD1 or TRBD2 (5 bases each). This CDR3 has 13 amino acids. The germline gives CDR1 SGHVS, CDR2 FNYEAQ. In DNA form, the CDR3 reads TGTGCCGGCAGCTTAGGGACCGCTTGGATGCAGTACTTC. Residues: CAGSLGTAWMQYF.

This clonotype has at least ten counts. The chain recombines TRBV20-1 with TRBJ1-1, with D perhaps matching TRBD1 (6 bases). V lost 6 bases, J lost 2 bases, and 22 bases lay in between. The CDR3 is made up of 16 amino acids. Germline V gives CDR1 DFQATT, CDR2 SNEGSKA (reference sequence). This CDR3 is CSARKGEAVRNTEAFF. CDR3 in DNA: TGCAGTGCACGGAAGGGGGAGGCAGTCCGCAACACTGAAGCTTTCTTT.

This clonotype showed up many times. This chain joins TRBV18 and TRBJ1-1; TRBD1 agrees at 7 bases. J lost 1 base, V lost 5 bases, and 7 bases had no gene match. CDR3 size: 15 residues. The germline CDR1 and CDR2 sequences are KGHSH and LQKENI. The chain's CDR3 is CASSASGTANTEAFF. The CDR3 DNA sequence: TGTGCCAGCTCAGCGTCCGGGACAGCGAACACTGAAGCTTTCTTT.

This clonotype was seen at least ten times. The chain has TRBV3-1 and TRBJ2-4; D perhaps matches TRBD1 (5 bases). Trimming stripped 5 bases from V and 0 bases from J, with 11 bases between. There are 15 residues in the CDR3. Per germline, CDR1 LGHDT and CDR2 YNNKEL (reference sequence). The CDR3 nucleotides are TGTGCCAGCAGCGACAGATTGATAGCCAAAAACATTCAGTACTTC. Protein: CASSDRLIAKNIQYF.